This T cell receptor (beta chain) was sequenced during a study of brain T cells in children with intractable seizures. Points from the study as a whole: Absence of clones before surgery may stem from lower sequencing depth. Only CDR3 sequence similarity suggested viral specificity, without known HCMV serostatus.

Surgery cases with the highest brain T cell transcript signatures were chosen for sequencing. Pre-surgery treatment included at least one anti-epileptic drug. To note about this clone: What it binds is unknown.

The V end was cut by 7 bases, the J end by 7 bases, with 13 bases between. CDR1 is WNHNN, CDR2 SYGVQD, per germline (reference sequence). This CDR3 has 13 amino acids. The data were produced by immunoSEQ multiplex PCR, yet TCRdb's version contains in-frame clones alone and is incomplete. The table lists 95,000 to 120,000 clones, 94% of them singletons. The chain combines TRBV10-1 with TRBJ2-2, with a weak D call TRBD2 (5 bases). This TCR derives from a boy in the first two years of life with hemimegalencephaly and intractable seizures. The specimen comprised peripheral blood, sampled at surgery. This chain's CDR3 is CASKSLEGGELFF. The CDR3 DNA sequence: TGCGCCAGCAAAAGCCTTGAGGGCGGGGAGCTGTTTTTT.